A selection of T cell receptor beta chains follows, all from one sample in a study of immune evolution from preneoplasia to lung adenocarcinoma. Libraries were prepared by immunoSEQ multiplex PCR; TCRdb keeps only in-frame clonotypes and omits some of them. The sample lists over 9,000 clones, about 76% occurring once. Material for sequencing was FFPE minimally invasive lung adenocarcinoma tissue. The receptors stem from a donor at least 70 years old with lung adenocarcinoma. The CDR3 runs from the conserved cysteine through the conserved F or W. Each record gives: J gene, D gene, clone size, V gene, CDR3 protein, CDR3 DNA. D genes are given only for firm matches. Rows give clone size only sometimes, using once, few, many, or a class for an expanded clone.

j_call: TRBJ2-5
d_call: TRBD2
clone_size: NA
v_call: TRBV10-3
cdr3_aa: CAIGVVAGVGETQYF
cdr3_nt: TGTGCCATCGGAGTGGTAGCGGGAGTGGGAGAGACCCAGTACTTC

j_call: TRBJ2-5
d_call: TRBD2
clone_size: once
v_call: TRBV7-7
cdr3_aa: CASSAGLASETQYF
cdr3_nt: TGTGCTAGCAGCGCGGGACTAGCTTCAGAGACCCAGTACTTC

j_call: TRBJ2-7
d_call: NA
clone_size: few
v_call: TRBV6-6
cdr3_aa: CASSLLASYEQYF
cdr3_nt: TGTGCCAGCAGTCTACTTGCCTCCTACGAGCAGTACTTC

j_call: TRBJ2-3
d_call: NA
clone_size: NA
v_call: TRBV5-6
cdr3_aa: CASSLVGRGPTDTQYF
cdr3_nt: TGTGCCAGCAGCTTGGTGGGGCGGGGGCCCACAGATACGCAGTATTTT

j_call: TRBJ2-4
d_call: TRBD2
clone_size: once
v_call: TRBV19
cdr3_aa: CASNRGGLGSIQYF
cdr3_nt: TGTGCCAGTAACCGGGGGGGACTAGGGAGCATTCAGTACTTC

j_call: TRBJ2-1
d_call: TRBD1
clone_size: NA
v_call: TRBV4-2
cdr3_aa: CASTQRQGLYNEQFF
cdr3_nt: TGTGCCAGCACCCAAAGACAGGGCCTATACAATGAGCAGTTCTTC

j_call: TRBJ2-5
d_call: NA
clone_size: NA
v_call: TRBV6-5
cdr3_aa: CASSDVWETQYF
cdr3_nt: TGTGCCAGTTCGGACGTTTGGGAGACCCAGTACTTC

j_call: TRBJ2-1
d_call: TRBD1
clone_size: NA
v_call: TRBV7-9
cdr3_aa: CASSSPQAGQGSYNEQFF
cdr3_nt: TGTGCCAGCAGCTCCCCCCAGGCGGGACAGGGGTCCTACAATGAGCAGTTCTTC

j_call: TRBJ1-1
d_call: NA
clone_size: few
v_call: TRBV7-2
cdr3_aa: CASSSRVDRVMNTEAFF
cdr3_nt: TGTGCCAGCAGCTCACGCGTAGACAGAGTGATGAACACTGAAGCTTTCTTT

j_call: TRBJ1-4
d_call: TRBD1
clone_size: few
v_call: TRBV11-2
cdr3_aa: CASSSRGTVGEKLFF
cdr3_nt: TGTGCCAGCAGCTCTAGGGGGACAGTGGGTGAAAAACTGTTTTTT

j_call: TRBJ2-7
d_call: TRBD2
clone_size: NA
v_call: TRBV27
cdr3_aa: CASSPPTSGRGEQYF
cdr3_nt: TGTGCCAGCAGTCCCCCGACTAGCGGGAGGGGAGAGCAGTACTTC

j_call: TRBJ2-1
d_call: TRBD2
clone_size: NA
v_call: TRBV27
cdr3_aa: CASSPQAGGNYNEQFF
cdr3_nt: TGTGCCAGCAGTCCCCAGGCGGGAGGGAACTACAATGAGCAGTTCTTC

j_call: TRBJ2-1
d_call: NA
clone_size: NA
v_call: TRBV7-3
cdr3_aa: CASSLGAGNSNEQFF
cdr3_nt: TGTGCCAGCAGCTTAGGTGCGGGAAACTCCAATGAGCAGTTCTTC

j_call: TRBJ1-2
d_call: NA
clone_size: NA
v_call: TRBV28
cdr3_aa: CASKTQEPNGYTF
cdr3_nt: TGTGCCAGCAAGACACAGGAACCTAACGGCTACACCTTC

j_call: TRBJ2-5
d_call: TRBD1
clone_size: NA
v_call: TRBV6-1
cdr3_aa: CASRKTGTETQYF
cdr3_nt: TGTGCCAGCAGGAAGACAGGGACGGAGACCCAGTACTTC

j_call: TRBJ1-5
d_call: NA
clone_size: few
v_call: TRBV19
cdr3_aa: CASTDGGALDQPQHF
cdr3_nt: TGTGCCAGTACCGATGGGGGGGCCTTGGATCAGCCCCAGCATTTT

j_call: TRBJ2-7
d_call: TRBD1
clone_size: NA
v_call: TRBV15
cdr3_aa: CATSKRDSSYEQYF
cdr3_nt: TGTGCCACCAGCAAAAGGGACAGCTCCTACGAGCAGTACTTC

j_call: TRBJ1-2
d_call: NA
clone_size: few
v_call: TRBV2
cdr3_aa: CASSEDVFYGYTF
cdr3_nt: TGTGCCAGCAGTGAAGATGTTTTCTATGGCTACACCTTC

j_call: TRBJ1-2
d_call: NA
clone_size: NA
v_call: TRBV28
cdr3_aa: CASSAPGAVYGYTF
cdr3_nt: TGTGCCAGCAGTGCCCCGGGGGCGGTGTATGGCTACACCTTC

j_call: TRBJ1-5
d_call: NA
clone_size: NA
v_call: TRBV4-2
cdr3_aa: CASSQDDTGGQPQHF
cdr3_nt: TGTGCCAGCAGCCAAGATGATACGGGTGGTCAGCCCCAGCATTTT

j_call: TRBJ2-5
d_call: TRBD1
clone_size: NA
v_call: TRBV27
cdr3_aa: CASRRTQGVQETQYF
cdr3_nt: TGTGCCAGCAGACGAACACAGGGGGTTCAAGAGACCCAGTACTTC

j_call: TRBJ2-2
d_call: NA
clone_size: NA
v_call: TRBV11-3
cdr3_aa: CASSPPRGELFF
cdr3_nt: TGTGCCAGCAGCCCCCCACGAGGGGAGCTGTTTTTT

j_call: TRBJ2-1
d_call: NA
clone_size: NA
v_call: TRBV28
cdr3_aa: CASSLGKVGASSYNEQFF
cdr3_nt: TGTGCCAGCAGCTTAGGGAAAGTTGGGGCGAGCTCCTACAATGAGCAGTTCTTC

j_call: TRBJ1-5
d_call: TRBD1
clone_size: NA
v_call: TRBV15
cdr3_aa: CATSREPAGTGRGNQPQHF
cdr3_nt: TGTGCCACCAGCAGGGAACCCGCCGGGACAGGGCGCGGCAATCAGCCCCAGCATTTT

j_call: TRBJ1-1
d_call: NA
clone_size: NA
v_call: TRBV10-2
cdr3_aa: CASRRSRVNTEAFF
cdr3_nt: TGCGCCAGCAGGCGGTCCAGGGTGAACACTGAAGCTTTCTTT

j_call: TRBJ1-2
d_call: NA
clone_size: NA
v_call: TRBV15
cdr3_aa: CATSNAEGSYGYTF
cdr3_nt: TGTGCCACCAGCAATGCAGAGGGTTCGTATGGCTACACCTTC

j_call: TRBJ1-2
d_call: TRBD1
clone_size: NA
v_call: TRBV7-9
cdr3_aa: CASSKQGVASIDYGYTF
cdr3_nt: TGTGCCAGTAGTAAACAGGGGGTTGCGTCTATCGACTATGGCTACACCTTC

j_call: TRBJ1-3
d_call: TRBD1
clone_size: NA
v_call: TRBV28
cdr3_aa: CASSQGAVGNTIYF
cdr3_nt: TGTGCCAGCTCCCAGGGGGCAGTCGGAAACACCATATATTTT

j_call: TRBJ2-2
d_call: TRBD2
clone_size: NA
v_call: TRBV19
cdr3_aa: CATEAGVVGTGELFF
cdr3_nt: TGTGCCACCGAAGCGGGAGTGGTGGGCACCGGGGAGCTGTTTTTT

j_call: TRBJ2-7
d_call: NA
clone_size: NA
v_call: TRBV7-9
cdr3_aa: CASSRLGQWESYEQYF
cdr3_nt: TGTGCCAGCAGCCGCTTAGGACAGTGGGAGTCCTACGAGCAGTACTTC

j_call: TRBJ1-1
d_call: NA
clone_size: NA
v_call: TRBV27
cdr3_aa: CASSLGQGLTEAFF
cdr3_nt: TGTGCCAGCAGTTTAGGGCAGGGCCTCACTGAAGCTTTCTTT

j_call: TRBJ2-5
d_call: NA
clone_size: NA
v_call: TRBV7-6
cdr3_aa: CASSLAPQETQYF
cdr3_nt: TGTGCCAGCAGCTTAGCCCCACAAGAGACCCAGTACTTC

j_call: TRBJ2-6
d_call: NA
clone_size: NA
v_call: TRBV28
cdr3_aa: CASSLGTSPSGANVLTF
cdr3_nt: TGTGCCAGCAGTTTAGGGACATCCCCCTCTGGGGCCAACGTCCTGACTTTC

j_call: TRBJ1-5
d_call: NA
clone_size: NA
v_call: TRBV28
cdr3_aa: CASSLNLINQPQHF
cdr3_nt: TGTGCCAGCAGTTTAAACTTGATCAATCAGCCCCAGCATTTT

j_call: TRBJ1-5
d_call: NA
clone_size: few
v_call: TRBV19
cdr3_aa: CASSREFSNQPQHF
cdr3_nt: TGTGCCAGTAGTAGAGAGTTTAGCAATCAGCCCCAGCATTTT

j_call: TRBJ2-3
d_call: TRBD2
clone_size: NA
v_call: TRBV27
cdr3_aa: CASRREAPADTQYF
cdr3_nt: TGTGCCAGCAGGCGGGAGGCCCCTGCAGATACGCAGTATTTT

j_call: TRBJ2-4
d_call: NA
clone_size: NA
v_call: TRBV2
cdr3_aa: CASSEDVIAKNIQYF
cdr3_nt: TGTGCCAGCAGTGAAGATGTAATAGCCAAAAACATTCAGTACTTC

j_call: TRBJ2-1
d_call: NA
clone_size: NA
v_call: TRBV20-1
cdr3_aa: CSASYSNEQFF
cdr3_nt: TGCAGTGCTAGCTATAGCAATGAGCAGTTCTTC

j_call: TRBJ1-4
d_call: NA
clone_size: NA
v_call: TRBV7-9
cdr3_aa: CASRSDSSINEKLFF
cdr3_nt: TGTGCCAGCCGCTCGGACAGTTCAATAAATGAAAAACTGTTTTTT

j_call: TRBJ1-1
d_call: NA
clone_size: NA
v_call: TRBV10-3
cdr3_aa: CAISETGRGTEAFF
cdr3_nt: TGTGCCATCAGTGAGACAGGGAGGGGAACTGAAGCTTTCTTT

j_call: TRBJ1-5
d_call: NA
clone_size: once
v_call: TRBV6-5
cdr3_aa: CATRAASSNRPQHF
cdr3_nt: TGTGCCACACGCGCTGCTTCCTCCAATCGGCCCCAGCATTTT

j_call: TRBJ2-7
d_call: TRBD1
clone_size: NA
v_call: TRBV2
cdr3_aa: CASGTGGSYEQYF
cdr3_nt: TGTGCCAGTGGGACAGGGGGTTCCTACGAGCAGTACTTC

j_call: TRBJ1-2
d_call: TRBD1
clone_size: NA
v_call: TRBV28
cdr3_aa: CASSSGQGAWGYTF
cdr3_nt: TGTGCCAGCAGTTCAGGACAGGGGGCTTGGGGCTACACCTTC

j_call: TRBJ2-7
d_call: TRBD2
clone_size: NA
v_call: TRBV29-1
cdr3_aa: CSVIGIPGLAGGSYEQYF
cdr3_nt: TGCAGCGTTATCGGGATTCCGGGACTAGCGGGAGGAAGCTACGAGCAGTACTTC

j_call: TRBJ2-7
d_call: NA
clone_size: NA
v_call: TRBV30
cdr3_aa: CAWKAPGHDTYEQYF
cdr3_nt: TGTGCCTGGAAGGCGCCCGGGCACGATACCTACGAGCAGTACTTC

j_call: TRBJ1-5
d_call: NA
clone_size: NA
v_call: TRBV5-8
cdr3_aa: CASSQGRVGNQPQHF
cdr3_nt: TGTGCCAGCAGCCAGGGACGAGTTGGAAATCAGCCCCAGCATTTT

j_call: TRBJ1-2
d_call: NA
clone_size: few
v_call: TRBV5-6
cdr3_aa: CASSLGGSYGYTF
cdr3_nt: TGTGCCAGCAGCTTGGGGGGCAGCTATGGCTACACCTTC

j_call: TRBJ2-7
d_call: TRBD2
clone_size: NA
v_call: TRBV5-4
cdr3_aa: CASSPPGGALNEQYF
cdr3_nt: TGTGCCAGCAGCCCCCCGGGGGGAGCCCTAAACGAGCAGTACTTC

j_call: TRBJ2-2
d_call: NA
clone_size: NA
v_call: TRBV18
cdr3_aa: CASSPSSGIDTGELFF
cdr3_nt: TGTGCCAGCTCACCTTCCTCCGGGATAGACACCGGGGAGCTGTTTTTT